These T cell receptor beta chains were read from a single sample in a study of shared T cell receptors in the human thymus. Sequencing was performed with immunoSEQ multiplex PCR; in TCRdb, only in-frame clones are kept and a portion is missing. The table includes 700,000 or so clones, 80% to 90% detected once. This sample was also put to use in a study of human thymus T cells.

The sequencing sample was made of thymocytes. The receptors come from a girl under three years old with a congenital heart defect. Both conserved end residues are part of each CDR3. A D gene is named only where the DNA matches it firmly. Some rows have no size entry. The others give once, few or many, or a class for an expanded clone.

>.|TRBV6-6|TRBJ1-1|TRBD1
CASSPRGLGTEAFF
TGTGCCAGCAGCCCCAGGGGGCTCGGCACTGAAGCTTTCTTT
>.|TRBV11-3|TRBJ1-1|.
CASSFRGQGEAFF
TGTGCCAGCAGCTTTAGGGGTCAGGGGGAAGCTTTCTTT
>.|TRBV7-9|TRBJ2-1|TRBD2
CASSNTLRGGYNEQFF
TGTGCCAGCAGCAACACCTTACGGGGGGGCTACAATGAGCAGTTCTTC
>.|TRBV5-6|TRBJ2-2|TRBD2
CASSLRLAGVKDTGELFF
TGTGCCAGCAGCTTGCGTCTAGCGGGGGTTAAGGACACCGGGGAGCTGTTTTTT
>.|TRBV14|TRBJ2-5|TRBD1
CASSRYTGEGAREETQYF
TGTGCCAGCAGCCGGTACACGGGTGAGGGGGCGCGGGAAGAGACCCAGTACTTC
>.|TRBV28|TRBJ2-4|.
CASSLDIRLPTKNIQYF
TGTGCCAGCAGTTTAGATATACGACTACCTACCAAAAACATTCAGTACTTC
>.|TRBV7-8|TRBJ2-5|TRBD2
CASSRHAEIAGLQETQYF
TGTGCCAGCAGCCGCCACGCCGAAATAGCGGGGCTCCAAGAGACCCAGTACTTC
>once|TRBV28|TRBJ2-7|TRBD1
CARGQGPREQYF
TGTGCCAGGGGACAGGGCCCGAGGGAGCAGTACTTC
>.|TRBV6-5|TRBJ2-7|TRBD2
CASSYGEGRSYEQYF
TGTGCCAGCAGTTACGGGGAGGGTAGGTCCTACGAGCAGTACTTC
>.|TRBV27|TRBJ1-5|.
CASSSGGNQPQHF
TGTGCCAGCAGTTCCGGGGGGAATCAGCCCCAGCATTTT
>.|TRBV4-3|TRBJ2-1|TRBD2
CASSLGTKLYNEQFF
TGCGCCAGCAGCCTCGGGACTAAGCTTTACAATGAGCAGTTCTTC
>.|TRBV7-9|TRBJ1-1|.
CASSPRWGENTEAFF
TGTGCCAGCAGCCCCCGTTGGGGGGAGAACACTGAAGCTTTCTTT
>.|TRBV4-3|TRBJ1-1|TRBD1
CASSHPGQGAVEAFF
TGCGCCAGCAGCCACCCCGGACAGGGGGCGGTTGAAGCTTTCTTT
>.|TRBV7-2|TRBJ2-5|.
CASSLVEGGSETQYF
TGTGCCAGCAGCTTAGTTGAAGGGGGTTCGGAGACCCAGTACTTC
>.|TRBV4-2|TRBJ1-3|.
CASSQAISHSIGNTIYF
TGTGCCAGCAGCCAAGCAATTTCTCATAGTATAGGAAACACCATATATTTT
>.|TRBV4-1|TRBJ2-7|TRBD1
CASSQGEADRGPYEQYF
TGCGCCAGCAGCCAAGGGGAGGCTGACAGGGGACCCTACGAGCAGTACTTC
>.|TRBV2|TRBJ1-2|.
CASSRGGGYTF
TGTGCCAGCAGCCGGGGAGGGGGCTACACCTTC
>.|TRBV5-1|TRBJ2-5|.
CASSLFQGLKSQYF
TGCGCCAGCAGCTTGTTTCAGGGGCTTAAATCCCAGTACTTC
>.|TRBV18|TRBJ2-7|TRBD2
CASSPKEKTGGLSYEQYF
TGTGCCAGCTCACCAAAGGAGAAAACGGGGGGACTCTCCTACGAGCAGTACTTC
>.|TRBV28|TRBJ1-6|.
CASRTGFHSPLHF
TGTGCCAGCAGGACAGGCTTCCATTCACCCCTCCACTTT
>.|TRBV5-1|TRBJ2-1|TRBD1
CASSPKTGGAGEQFF
TGCGCCAGCAGCCCCAAGACAGGGGGCGCGGGGGAGCAGTTCTTC
>.|TRBV6-1|TRBJ1-2|.
CASSLDSSTMAGYTF
TGTGCCAGCAGTTTGGACAGCTCTACGATGGCTGGCTACACCTTC
>.|TRBV6-5|TRBJ1-1|.
CASRTLSGFSEAFF
TGTGCCAGCAGGACCCTTTCGGGATTCTCTGAAGCTTTCTTT
>.|TRBV5-4|TRBJ1-1|.
CASSLRGLQRKDGDTEAFF
TGTGCCAGCAGCTTGAGAGGATTACAGAGGAAGGACGGGGACACTGAAGCTTTCTTT
>.|TRBV30|TRBJ1-2|.
CAWSSERTINYGYTF
TGTGCCTGGAGCTCTGAGCGTACCATTAACTATGGCTACACCTTC
>.|TRBV28|TRBJ2-1|.
CASVRGGYNEQFF
TGTGCCAGCGTTAGGGGAGGCTACAATGAGCAGTTCTTC
>.|TRBV5-1|TRBJ1-5|.
CASSLNFNQPQHF
TGCGCCAGCAGCTTAAACTTCAATCAGCCCCAGCATTTT
>.|TRBV4-1|TRBJ2-7|TRBD1
CASSRRGTGYEQYF
TGCGCCAGCAGCCGAAGAGGGACAGGCTACGAGCAGTACTTC
>.|TRBV9|TRBJ2-1|.
CASSVEAYNEQFF
TGTGCCAGCAGCGTAGAAGCTTACAATGAGCAGTTCTTC
>.|TRBV7-2|TRBJ2-1|.
CASSSNTPGGTGSYNEQFF
TGTGCCAGCAGCTCAAATACGCCCGGGGGGACAGGCTCCTACAATGAGCAGTTCTTC
>.|TRBV5-1|TRBJ2-7|.
CASSLGKGDRRSYEQYF
TGCGCCAGCAGCTTGGGGAAGGGAGACCGCCGGTCCTACGAGCAGTACTTC
>.|TRBV27|TRBJ2-1|.
CASSFIVRGYPPNEQFF
TGTGCCAGCAGTTTCATAGTTCGGGGTTATCCCCCCAATGAGCAGTTCTTC
>.|TRBV5-1|TRBJ1-3|.
CASSPGEPGNTIYF
TGCGCCAGCAGCCCGGGGGAACCTGGAAACACCATATATTTT
>.|TRBV6-5|TRBJ2-7|TRBD1
CASSSETGDEQYF
TGTGCCAGCAGTAGCGAGACAGGGGACGAGCAGTACTTC
>.|TRBV5-1|TRBJ1-1|.
CASSHFGNTEAFF
.
>.|TRBV27|TRBJ1-5|.
CASSLSVGPGQPQHF
TGTGCCAGCAGTTTATCGGTGGGTCCAGGTCAGCCCCAGCATTTT
>few|TRBV5-6|TRBJ1-1|.
CASSLGEQIGRVFF
TGTGCCAGCAGCTTGGGGGAGCAGATCGGACGGGTTTTCTTT
>.|TRBV28|TRBJ1-1|.
CATSETFWLWSEAFF
TGTGCCACCTCAGAGACATTTTGGTTGTGGTCTGAAGCTTTCTTT
>.|TRBV7-2|TRBJ2-1|TRBD2
CASSLSSGGADEQFF
TGTGCCAGCAGCTTATCTAGCGGGGGGGCCGATGAGCAGTTCTTC
>.|TRBV5-6|TRBJ2-3|TRBD1
CASRGNYGTGDTDTQYF
TGTGCCAGCAGGGGAAACTACGGGACAGGGGACACAGATACGCAGTATTTT
>once|TRBV5-1|TRBJ1-4|TRBD1
CASSLGEGDRGIIEEKLFF
TGCGCCAGCAGCTTGGGGGAGGGGGACAGGGGGATAATAGAAGAAAAACTGTTTTTT
>.|TRBV4-2|TRBJ1-5|.
CASSPHPLSPTGLSILQPQHF
TGTGCCAGCAGCCCTCACCCCCTTAGCCCCACAGGCCTATCCATTCTTCAGCCCCAGCATTTT
>.|TRBV6-1|TRBJ1-6|.
CASREKAEGDSPLHF
TGTGCCAGCAGGGAGAAAGCTGAAGGAGATTCACCCCTCCACTTT
>once|TRBV7-9|TRBJ2-7|.
CASSPGGTTSYEQYF
TGTGCCAGCAGCCCAGGTGGGACAACCTCCTACGAGCAGTACTTC
>.|TRBV4-1|TRBJ1-5|TRBD1
CASSQDGETGKPQHF
TGCGCCAGCAGCCAAGATGGAGAGACAGGGAAGCCCCAGCATTTT
>.|TRBV9|TRBJ2-6|.
CASSVAEETGYSGANVLTF
TGTGCCAGCAGCGTAGCTGAGGAGACAGGCTACTCTGGGGCCAACGTCCTGACTTTC
>once|TRBV30|TRBJ1-2|.
CAWSAPRTFYGYTF
TGTGCCTGGAGTGCCCCGAGAACCTTCTATGGCTACACCTTC
>.|TRBV5-8|TRBJ1-2|.
CASSPGYGYTF
TGTGCCAGCAGCCCAGGGTATGGCTACACCTTC
>.|TRBV5-1|TRBJ1-1|.
CASSLGVGGAFF
TGCGCCAGCAGCTTGGGGGTTGGCGGAGCTTTCTTT
>.|TRBV27|TRBJ2-2|.
CASSFPPSGELFF
TGTGCCAGCAGTTTCCCCCCGTCCGGGGAGCTGTTTTTT
>.|TRBV5-5|TRBJ2-7|TRBD2
CASSYSGRYEQYF
TGTGCCAGCAGCTATTCCGGGAGGTACGAGCAGTACTTC
>.|TRBV6-5|TRBJ1-1|.
CASSYRTQRGNTEAFF
TGTGCCAGCAGTTACCGAACCCAACGGGGGAACACTGAAGCTTTCTTT
>.|TRBV7-2|TRBJ1-1|.
CASSLAREVEGLYTEAFF
TGTGCCAGCAGCTTAGCGCGGGAAGTCGAGGGATTGTACACTGAAGCTTTCTTT
>.|TRBV25-1|TRBJ2-7|TRBD2
CASSETARRGAYEQYF
TGTGCCAGCAGTGAAACCGCGCGGCGGGGGGCCTACGAGCAGTACTTC
>.|TRBV5-1|TRBJ2-7|.
CASSLSHITGGGMDEQYF
TGCGCCAGCAGCTTATCCCATATTACAGGGGGGGGAATGGACGAGCAGTACTTC